This T cell receptor beta chain came from a study of blood T cell repertoires in COVID-19. For the study at large: PBMCs, B-cell-depleted T cells, or T cells were the source of the cDNA or gDNA that made up the material.

CDR3 length: 16 residues. The V gene's germline CDR1 is MDHEN and CDR2 SYDVKM. V shed 6 bases and J 12 bases; nucleotides not matched to a gene: 16. Generated by immunoSEQ multiplex PCR, the TCRdb table keeps only in-frame clones and is missing some. The sample has about 230,000 clones; 70% to 90% are singletons. This clone was counted between two and nine times. Sequenced sample: peripheral blood. The V and J genes are TRBV28 and TRBJ2-1; 11 bases line up with TRBD2. The origin of this receptor is a man aged 50-60 years with COVID-19, enrolled during active disease. Here the CDR3 reads CASSTGGLAGGTGQFF. DNA for the CDR3: TGTGCCAGCAGCACAGGGGGGCTAGCGGGGGGAACCGGGCAGTTCTTC.